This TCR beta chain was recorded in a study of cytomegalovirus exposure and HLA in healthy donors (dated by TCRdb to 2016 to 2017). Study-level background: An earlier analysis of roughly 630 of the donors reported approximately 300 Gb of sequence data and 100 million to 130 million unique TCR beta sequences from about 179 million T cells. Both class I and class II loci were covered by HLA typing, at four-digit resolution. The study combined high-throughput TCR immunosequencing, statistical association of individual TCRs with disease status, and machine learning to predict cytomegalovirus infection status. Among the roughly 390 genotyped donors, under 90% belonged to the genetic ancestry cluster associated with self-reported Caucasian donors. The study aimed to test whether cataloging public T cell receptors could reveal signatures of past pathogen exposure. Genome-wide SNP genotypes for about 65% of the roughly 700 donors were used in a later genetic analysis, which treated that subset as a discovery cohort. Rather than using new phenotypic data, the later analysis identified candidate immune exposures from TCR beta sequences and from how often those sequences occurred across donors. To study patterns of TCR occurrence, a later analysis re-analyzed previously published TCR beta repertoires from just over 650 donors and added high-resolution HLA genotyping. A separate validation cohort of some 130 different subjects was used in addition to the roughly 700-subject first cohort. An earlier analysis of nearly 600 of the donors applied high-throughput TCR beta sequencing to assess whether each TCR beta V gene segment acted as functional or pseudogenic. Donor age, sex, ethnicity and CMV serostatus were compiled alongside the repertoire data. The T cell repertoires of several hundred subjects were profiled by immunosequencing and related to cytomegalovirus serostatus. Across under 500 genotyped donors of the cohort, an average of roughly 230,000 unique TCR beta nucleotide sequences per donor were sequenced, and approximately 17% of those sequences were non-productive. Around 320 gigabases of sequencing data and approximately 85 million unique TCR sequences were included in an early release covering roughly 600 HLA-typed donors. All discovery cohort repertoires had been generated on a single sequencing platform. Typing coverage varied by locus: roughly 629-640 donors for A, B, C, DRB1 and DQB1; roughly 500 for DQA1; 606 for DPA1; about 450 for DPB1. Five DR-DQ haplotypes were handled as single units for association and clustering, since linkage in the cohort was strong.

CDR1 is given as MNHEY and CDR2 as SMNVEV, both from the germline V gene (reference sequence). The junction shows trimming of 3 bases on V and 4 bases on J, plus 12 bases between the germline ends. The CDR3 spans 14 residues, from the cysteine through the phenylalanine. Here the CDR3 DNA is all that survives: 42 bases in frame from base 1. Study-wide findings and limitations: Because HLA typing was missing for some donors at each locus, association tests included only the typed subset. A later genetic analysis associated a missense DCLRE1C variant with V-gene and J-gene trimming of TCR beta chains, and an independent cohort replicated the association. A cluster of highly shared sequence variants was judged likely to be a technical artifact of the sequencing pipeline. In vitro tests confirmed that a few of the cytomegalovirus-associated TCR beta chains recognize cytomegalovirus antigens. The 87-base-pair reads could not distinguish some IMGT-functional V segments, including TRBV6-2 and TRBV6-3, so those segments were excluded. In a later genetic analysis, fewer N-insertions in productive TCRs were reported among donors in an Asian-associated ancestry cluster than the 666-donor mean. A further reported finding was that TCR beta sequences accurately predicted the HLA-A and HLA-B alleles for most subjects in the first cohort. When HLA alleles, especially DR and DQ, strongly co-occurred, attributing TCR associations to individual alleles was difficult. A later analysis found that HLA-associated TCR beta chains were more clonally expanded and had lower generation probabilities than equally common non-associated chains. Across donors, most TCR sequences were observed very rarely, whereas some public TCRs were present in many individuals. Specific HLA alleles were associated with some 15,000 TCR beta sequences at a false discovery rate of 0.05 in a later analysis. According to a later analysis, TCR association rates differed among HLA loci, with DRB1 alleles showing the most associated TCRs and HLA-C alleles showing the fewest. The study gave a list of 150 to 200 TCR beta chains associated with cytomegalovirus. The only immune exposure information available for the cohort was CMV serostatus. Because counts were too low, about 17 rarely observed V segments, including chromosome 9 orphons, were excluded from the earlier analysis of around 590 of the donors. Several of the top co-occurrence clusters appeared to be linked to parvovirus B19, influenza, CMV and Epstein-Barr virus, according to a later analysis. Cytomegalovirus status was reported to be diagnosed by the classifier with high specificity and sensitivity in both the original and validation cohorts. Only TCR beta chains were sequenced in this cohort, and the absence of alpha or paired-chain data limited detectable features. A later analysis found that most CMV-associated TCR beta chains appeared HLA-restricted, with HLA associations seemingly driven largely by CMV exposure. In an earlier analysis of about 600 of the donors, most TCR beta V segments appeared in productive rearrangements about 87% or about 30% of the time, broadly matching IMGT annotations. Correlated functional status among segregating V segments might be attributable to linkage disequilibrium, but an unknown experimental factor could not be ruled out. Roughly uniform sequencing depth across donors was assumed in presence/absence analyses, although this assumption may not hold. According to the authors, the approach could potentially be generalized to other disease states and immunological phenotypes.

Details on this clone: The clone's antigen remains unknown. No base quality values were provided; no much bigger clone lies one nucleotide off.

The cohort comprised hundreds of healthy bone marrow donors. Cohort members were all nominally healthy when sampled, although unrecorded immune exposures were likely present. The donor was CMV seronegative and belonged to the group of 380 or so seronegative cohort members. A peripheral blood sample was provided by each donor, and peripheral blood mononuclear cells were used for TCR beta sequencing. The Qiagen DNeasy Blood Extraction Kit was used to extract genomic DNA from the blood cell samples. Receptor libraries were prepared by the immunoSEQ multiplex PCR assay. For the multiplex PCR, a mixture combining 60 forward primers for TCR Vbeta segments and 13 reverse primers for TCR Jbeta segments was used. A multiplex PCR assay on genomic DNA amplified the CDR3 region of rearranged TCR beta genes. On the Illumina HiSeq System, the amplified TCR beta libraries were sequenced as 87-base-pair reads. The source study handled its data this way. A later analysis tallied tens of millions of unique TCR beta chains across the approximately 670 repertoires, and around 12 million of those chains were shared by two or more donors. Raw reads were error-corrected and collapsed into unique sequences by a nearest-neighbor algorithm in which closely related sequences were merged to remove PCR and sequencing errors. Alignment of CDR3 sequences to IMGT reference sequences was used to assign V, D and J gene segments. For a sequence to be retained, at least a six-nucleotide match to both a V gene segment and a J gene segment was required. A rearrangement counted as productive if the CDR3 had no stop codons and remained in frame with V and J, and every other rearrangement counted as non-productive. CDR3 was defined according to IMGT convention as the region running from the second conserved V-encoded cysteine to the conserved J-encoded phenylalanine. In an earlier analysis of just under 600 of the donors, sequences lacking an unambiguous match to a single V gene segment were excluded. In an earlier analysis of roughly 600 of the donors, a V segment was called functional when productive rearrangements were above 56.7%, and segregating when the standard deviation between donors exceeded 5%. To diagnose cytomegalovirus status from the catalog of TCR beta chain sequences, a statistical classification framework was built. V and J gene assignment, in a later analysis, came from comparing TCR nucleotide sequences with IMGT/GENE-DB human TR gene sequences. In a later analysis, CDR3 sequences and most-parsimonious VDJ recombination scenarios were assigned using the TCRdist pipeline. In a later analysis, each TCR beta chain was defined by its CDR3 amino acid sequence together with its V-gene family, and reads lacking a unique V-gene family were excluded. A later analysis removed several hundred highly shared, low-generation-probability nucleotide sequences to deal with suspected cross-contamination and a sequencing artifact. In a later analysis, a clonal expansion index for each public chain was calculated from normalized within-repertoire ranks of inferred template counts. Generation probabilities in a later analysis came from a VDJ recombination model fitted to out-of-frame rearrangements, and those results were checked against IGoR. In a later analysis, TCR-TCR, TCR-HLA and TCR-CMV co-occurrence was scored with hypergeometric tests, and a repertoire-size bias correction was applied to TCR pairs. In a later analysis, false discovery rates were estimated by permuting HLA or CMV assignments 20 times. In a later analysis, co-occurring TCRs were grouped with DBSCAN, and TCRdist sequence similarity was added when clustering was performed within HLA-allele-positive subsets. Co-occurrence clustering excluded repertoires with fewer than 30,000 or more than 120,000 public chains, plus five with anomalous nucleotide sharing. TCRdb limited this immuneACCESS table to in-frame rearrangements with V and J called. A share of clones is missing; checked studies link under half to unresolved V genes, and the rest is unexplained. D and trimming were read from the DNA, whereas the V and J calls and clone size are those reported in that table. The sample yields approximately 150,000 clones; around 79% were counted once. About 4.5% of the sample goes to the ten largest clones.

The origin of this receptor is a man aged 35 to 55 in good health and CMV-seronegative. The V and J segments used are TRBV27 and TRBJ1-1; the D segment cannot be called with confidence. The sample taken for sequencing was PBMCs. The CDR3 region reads CASSFWGSGTEAFF. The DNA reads TGTGCCAGCAGTTTTTGGGGTAGCGGCACTGAAGCTTTCTTT.